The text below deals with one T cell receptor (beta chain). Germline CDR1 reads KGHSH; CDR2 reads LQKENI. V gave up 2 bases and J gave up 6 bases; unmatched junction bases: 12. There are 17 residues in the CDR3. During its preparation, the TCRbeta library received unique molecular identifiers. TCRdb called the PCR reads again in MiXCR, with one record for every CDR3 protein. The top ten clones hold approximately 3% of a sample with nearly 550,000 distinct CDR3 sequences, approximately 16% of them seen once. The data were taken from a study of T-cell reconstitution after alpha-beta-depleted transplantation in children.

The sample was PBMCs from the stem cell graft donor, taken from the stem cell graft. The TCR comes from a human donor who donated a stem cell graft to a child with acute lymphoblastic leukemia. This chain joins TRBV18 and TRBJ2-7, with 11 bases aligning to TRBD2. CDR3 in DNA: TGTGCCAGCTCACCAGTGGCGACTAGCGGGATTAGAACCGAGCAGTACTTC. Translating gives CASSPVATSGIRTEQYF.